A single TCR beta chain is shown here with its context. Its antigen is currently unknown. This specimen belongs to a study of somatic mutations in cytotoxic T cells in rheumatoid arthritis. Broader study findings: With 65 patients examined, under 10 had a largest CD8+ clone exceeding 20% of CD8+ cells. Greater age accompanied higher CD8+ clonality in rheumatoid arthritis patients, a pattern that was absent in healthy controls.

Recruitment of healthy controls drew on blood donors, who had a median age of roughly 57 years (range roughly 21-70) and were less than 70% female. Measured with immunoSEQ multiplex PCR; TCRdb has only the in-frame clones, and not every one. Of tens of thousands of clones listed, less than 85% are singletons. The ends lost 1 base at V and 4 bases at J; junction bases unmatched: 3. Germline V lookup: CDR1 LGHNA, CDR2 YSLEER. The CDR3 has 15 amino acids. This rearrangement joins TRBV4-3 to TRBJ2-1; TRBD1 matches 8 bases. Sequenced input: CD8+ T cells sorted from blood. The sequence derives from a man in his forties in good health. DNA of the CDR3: TGCGCCAGCAGCCAAGGACAGGGGCCTTACAATGAGCAGTTCTTC. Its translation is CASSQGQGPYNEQFF.